This T cell receptor beta chain was retrieved from a study of blood T cell repertoires in COVID-19. Study context: COVID-19 samples collected from the United States, Italy and Spain covered acute and convalescent phases. The cDNA or gDNA used as material had been derived from T cells, B-cell-depleted T cells, or PBMCs.

Methods used by the authors: Quantification of nucleated cells was approximated via reference gene primer amplification. Libraries were prepared by immunoSEQ multiplex PCR; TCRdb keeps only in-frame clonotypes and omits some of them. Clonal size and the V and J genes are those of that table, whereas D and trimming came from the DNA. Of some 230,000 clones in the sample, 86% were seen once. Specimen: peripheral blood. This receptor was identified in a man in his thirties or forties who had recovered from COVID-19.

CDR3 in DNA: TGTGCCAGCAGTTTCCCTGGGGGGGGACCCCAGTACTTC. Amino acid sequence: CASSFPGGGPQYF. The V and J genes are TRBV12-3 or TRBV12-4 and TRBJ2-5, with TRBD2 matching 7 bases. The V gene end was trimmed by 3 bases and the J gene end by 9 bases; junction bases not matched to a gene: 7. The CDR3 spans 13 residues.